These 21 T cell receptor beta chains came from one sample sequenced in a study of blood T cells in healthy people across ages. A second PCR of roughly 7 to 11 cycles used a sample-barcoded 5' primer and a J-beta primer mix. TCRdb redid the calling of the 5' RACE reads with MiXCR, one entry per CDR3 protein. The sample holds approximately 1.5 million distinct CDR3 sequences, roughly 43% seen once. Sample: blood. Receptors were obtained from a young woman in good health.

The table lists this clonotype with a few counts. The gene calls are TRBV7-2 and TRBJ2-1, with a tentative D call TRBD2 (5 bases). The V gene's germline CDR1 is SGHTA and CDR2 FQGNSA. The ends were cut back, 5 bases at V and 2 bases at J, with 16 bases in the middle. The CDR3 contains 16 residues. In DNA, the CDR3 is TGTGCCAGCAGCCCCAGAGGGAGCGGCACCTACAATGAGCAGTTCTTC. As protein: CASSPRGSGTYNEQFF.

This clonotype has a single count. The chain joins TRBV20-1 to TRBJ2-1, with 7 bases that match TRBD2. CDR1 is DFQATT and CDR2 is SNEGSKA in the germline V gene (reference sequence). The V segment lost 5 bases and the J segment 1 base; nucleotides outside the gene matches: 8. This CDR3 is 15 amino acids long. CDR3 sequence reads: CSASRAGDSYNEQFF. The CDR3 DNA reads TGCAGTGCTTCTCGGGCGGGGGATTCCTACAATGAGCAGTTCTTC.

This chain uses TRBV6-6 with TRBJ2-3, with 8 bases aligning to TRBD2. V lost 6 bases and J lost 4; bases outside the gene matches: 12. The CDR3 consists of 16 residues. CDR1 MNHNY and CDR2 SVGAGI come from the germline V gene (reference sequence). The CDR3, as DNA: TGTGCCAGCAGCACACGCAGCGGACTAGCCGCAGATACGCAGTATTTT. This codes for CASSTRSGLAADTQYF.

This chain uses TRBV20-1 with TRBJ1-1; D is perhaps TRBD1 (5 bases). The CDR3 has 16 residues. In germline, CDR1 is DFQATT, CDR2 SNEGSKA (reference sequence). V gave up 0 bases and J gave up 1 base, with 15 bases separating them. The CDR3 sequence is CSARDRGEGSNTEAFF. CDR3 sequence (DNA): TGCAGTGCTAGAGATCGAGGCGAGGGGTCGAACACTGAAGCTTTCTTT.

This clonotype occurred many times. The DNA of the CDR3 is TGTGCCAGCAGGAGGGTTGCGGCCCTCACAGATACGCAGTATTTT. It codes for CASRRVAALTDTQYF. The chain links TRBV2 to TRBJ2-3; D is possibly TRBD2 (5 bases). The CDR3 has 15 amino acids. The germline V gene encodes CDR1 SNHLY and CDR2 FYNNEI. V dropped 6 bases and J dropped 2 bases, with 15 bases sitting between them.

This clonotype was seen a handful of times. V usage is TRBV7-2 and J usage is TRBJ2-7; 9 nucleotides match TRBD2. The CDR3 has 16 amino acids. Germline loops: CDR1 SGHTA, CDR2 FQGNSA. The V gene end was trimmed by 5 bases and the J gene end by 5 bases; junction bases not matched to a gene: 13. The CDR3 reads CASSAKGGRGSHEQYF. CDR3 DNA: TGTGCCAGCAGCGCGAAGGGCGGGAGGGGTTCCCACGAGCAGTACTTC.

In this sample, this clonotype turned up a few times. The DNA for the CDR3 is TGTGCCAGCAGCTTAGCCACTGGGAGCACTGAAGCTTTCTTT. It specifies CASSLATGSTEAFF. The chain joins TRBV7-8 to TRBJ1-1; D remains ambiguous. CDR3 size: 14 residues. Germline V gene sequence: CDR1 SGHVS, CDR2 FQNEAQ. Trimming stripped 0 bases from V and 4 bases from J, with 9 bases between.

CDR3 nucleotide sequence: TGTGCCTGGACCTCCGGAACAGATACGCAGTATTTT. Protein sequence: CAWTSGTDTQYF. The chain links TRBV30 to TRBJ2-3; D remains unclear. Per the germline V gene, CDR1 is GTSNPN and CDR2 is SVGIG (reference sequence). This CDR3 is 12 amino acids long. Deletions cut 4 bases from V and 3 bases from J, with 8 bases between.

The rearrangement links TRBV5-6 to TRBJ2-1, with D perhaps being TRBD1 or TRBD2 (5 bases each). Trimming took off 1 base at V and 3 bases at J, with 14 bases between the two ends. The germline V gene encodes CDR1 SGHDT and CDR2 YYEEEE. The CDR3 contains 16 residues. The CDR3 here is CASSLKWGIVYNEQFF. DNA of the CDR3: TGTGCCAGCAGCTTGAAGTGGGGGATCGTCTACAATGAGCAGTTCTTC.

The rearrangement uses TRBV5-1 and TRBJ2-3, with TRBD2 matching over 7 bases. CDR1 SGHRS and CDR2 YFSETQ come from the germline V gene. CDR3 length: 18 residues. The J segment lost 3 bases and the V segment lost 4 bases, leaving 17 bases of the junction unmatched. The CDR3 is CASSNPPGLAAKTDTQYF. DNA for the CDR3: TGCGCCAGCAGCAACCCCCCCGGGCTAGCGGCAAAGACAGATACGCAGTATTTT.

The chain is built from TRBV12-3 or TRBV12-4 and TRBJ2-5; TRBD1 might be the D (7 bases). Trimming stripped 6 bases from V and 2 bases from J, with 16 bases between. The CDR3 spans 15 residues. The CDR3 loop reads CASSPQGGGQETQYF. The CDR3 DNA sequence: TGTGCCAGCAGCCCGCAGGGGGGTGGGCAAGAGACCCAGTACTTC.

J is TRBJ1-1 and V is TRBV6-6; 7 bases agree with TRBD1. The germline V gene has CDR1 MNHNY and CDR2 SVGAGI (reference sequence). Trimming took 7 bases from V and 4 from J; bases not matched to a gene: 12. The CDR3 contains 15 residues. The CDR3 DNA reads TGTGCCAGCACCTCCGACAGGGTTCGGAGCACTGAAGCTTTCTTT. Protein: CASTSDRVRSTEAFF.

Of note for this clonotype: The junction departs from germline at one end; a sequencing error may be responsible. The chain uses TRBV13 and TRBJ2-7; D call uncertain. Germline V gene sequence: CDR1 PRHDT, CDR2 FYEKMQ (reference sequence). This CDR3 spans 13 amino acids. The CDR3 reads CASGLVSPDEQYF. The CDR3 DNA reads as TGTGCCAGCGGCTTGGTATCACCCGACGAGCAGTACTTC.

This clonotype appeared a few times. This chain connects TRBV7-8 to TRBJ2-3; TRBD1 aligns across 7 bases. With V trimmed by 3 bases and J by 5 bases, 5 bases remained unmatched. Germline values: CDR1 SGHVS, CDR2 FQNEAQ. The CDR3 loop spans 14 amino acids. CDR3 region: CASSFDRVIDTQYF. DNA of the CDR3: TGTGCCAGCAGCTTCGACAGGGTGATAGATACGCAGTATTTT.

The rearrangement links TRBV7-2 to TRBJ2-1, with 8 bases identical to TRBD1. Trimming took 5 bases from V and 10 from J; bases not matched to a gene: 7. CDR3 length: 13 amino acids. Germline V gives CDR1 SGHTA, CDR2 FQGNSA. For the CDR3, the DNA is TGTGCCAGCAGCGCCGGACAGGGTTTAGAGCAGTTCTTC. Its protein product is CASSAGQGLEQFF. The entire variable domain, with the rest obtained from reference TRBV7-2 and TRBJ2-1, is as follows: GAGVSQSPSNKVTEKGKDVELRCDPISGHTALYWYRQSLGQGLEFLIYFQGNSAPDKSGLPSDRFSAERTGGSVSTLTIQRTQQEDSAVYLCASSAGQGLEQFFGPGTRLTVL.

Only one count was recorded for this clonotype. V gene TRBV29-1 combines with J gene TRBJ1-1; D gene ambiguous. Germline-derived CDR1 and CDR2 are SQVTM and ANQGSEA. This CDR3 spans 12 amino acids. V was clipped by 0 bases and J by 5 bases, with 7 bases between them. The CDR3 DNA follows: TGCAGCGTTGAAGAAGGAGGAACTGAAGCTTTCTTT. It is translated as CSVEEGGTEAFF.

This clonotype was seen a few times. The chain employs TRBV20-1 and TRBJ2-7; TRBD2 matches at 10 bases. CDR3 length equals 17 residues. In germline, CDR1 is DFQATT, CDR2 SNEGSKA (reference sequence). J gave up 2 bases and V 5 bases, and 15 bases lay outside the gene matches. The CDR3 DNA follows: TGCAGTGCTGGAAGCGGGAGGGACTCTTGGAATACCTACGAGCAGTACTTC. It specifies CSAGSGRDSWNTYEQYF.

V gene TRBV6-2 or TRBV6-3 combines with J gene TRBJ1-5; no clear D gene. Per germline, CDR1 MNHEY and CDR2 SVGEGT. Trimming shortened V by 5 bases and J by 6 bases, and 14 bases separated the two germline ends. The CDR3 has 14 amino acids. The CDR3: CASSTGPGIQPQHF. The CDR3, as DNA: TGTGCCAGCAGTACCGGTCCGGGAATTCAGCCCCAGCATTTT.

The V and J genes are TRBV10-3 and TRBJ1-1; a possible D gene is TRBD1 (5 bases). The CDR3 consists of 15 residues. Germline CDR1 and CDR2: ENHRY and SYGVKD. The V end was cut by 4 bases, the J end by 2 bases, with 14 bases between. Here the CDR3 reads CAISGLGRGNTEAFF. The CDR3 DNA is TGTGCCATCAGTGGTCTGGGGAGGGGAAACACTGAAGCTTTCTTT.

The V gene is TRBV20-1, the J gene TRBJ2-1; D assignment may be TRBD1 or TRBD2 (5 bases each). The J call is uncertain, as TRBJ2-7 better fits the DNA end. There are 15 residues in the CDR3. The germline V gene has CDR1 DFQATT and CDR2 SNEGSKA (reference sequence). The chain's CDR3 is CSASIRGVPYNEQYF. The CDR3 nucleotides read TGCAGTGCTAGTATAAGAGGGGTCCCCTACAATGAGCAGTACTTC.

The J gene is TRBJ2-5, the V gene TRBV18; D is possibly TRBD1 or TRBD2 (5 bases each). Trimming took off 0 bases at V and 7 bases at J, with 18 bases between the two ends. The CDR3 is 16 amino acids. Per the germline V gene, CDR1 is KGHSH and CDR2 is LQKENI. The CDR3 DNA reads as TGTGCCAGCTCACCACCGGTCGTAGGGACGTATGGGACCCAGTACTTC. Its translation: CASSPPVVGTYGTQYF. Full variable domain (rest looked up from reference TRBV18 and TRBJ2-5): NAGVMQNPRHLVRRRGQEARLRCSPMKGHSHVYWYRQLPEEGLKFMVYLQKENIIDESGMPKERFSAEFPKEGPSILRIQQVVRGDSAAYFCASSPPVVGTYGTQYFGPGTRLLVL.